Listed below are T cell receptor beta chains from one sample, sequenced in a study of blood T cell repertoires in COVID-19. Profiled with immunoSEQ multiplex PCR; TCRdb holds only in-frame clones, not every one. The sample records 150,000 to 200,000 clones, 60% to 80% being singletons. The sample consisted of peripheral blood. These TCRs come from a man in his 60s with active or convalescent COVID-19. CDR3s include the opening cysteine and the closing phenylalanine or tryptophan. D genes are given only for firm matches. Expanded clones are given a class, and other clones once, few, many or no size at all.

>TRBD1|TRBV7-9|NA|TRBJ1-5
CASSGSRTGPYSNQPQHF
TGTGCCAGCAGCGGGTCCAGGACAGGCCCCTATAGCAATCAGCCCCAGCATTTT
>NA|TRBV21-1|NA|TRBJ2-1
CASSTGLAGKKGDNEQFF
TGTGCCAGCAGCACCGGACTAGCGGGAAAAAAAGGGGACAATGAGCAGTTCTTC
>TRBD1|TRBV24-1|many|TRBJ2-2
CATSDFESVGQVGKKLFF
TGTGCCACCAGTGATTTTGAAAGTGTGGGACAGGTGGGAAAAAAGCTGTTTTTT
>NA|TRBV13|many|TRBJ2-1
CASSLNPNNEQFF
TGTGCCAGCAGCTTAAATCCAAACAATGAGCAGTTCTTC
>NA|TRBV29-1|NA|TRBJ2-5
CSVGAETTGETQYF
TGCAGCGTTGGGGCAGAAACAACGGGGGAGACCCAGTACTTC
>NA|TRBV7-3|once|TRBJ2-1
CASSQTGREQFF
TGTGCCAGCAGTCAGACAGGAAGAGAGCAGTTCTTC
>NA|TRBV21-1|NA|TRBJ2-2
CASSKRGRTDRGPSGTGELFF
TGTGCCAGCAGCAAACGGGGCCGAACGGACAGGGGCCCTTCAGGCACCGGGGAGCTGTTTTTT
>NA|TRBV7-8|NA|TRBJ2-7
CASSLVGQPYYEQYF
TGTGCCAGCAGCTTAGTAGGACAGCCCTACTACGAGCAGTACTTC
>NA|TRBV7-9|NA|TRBJ1-1
CASSPAGARMNTEAFF
TGTGCCAGCAGCCCCGCGGGCGCCCGGATGAACACTGAAGCTTTCTTT
>NA|TRBV5-6|NA|TRBJ1-5
CASSLAPGDQPQHF
TGTGCCAGCAGCTTGGCCCCGGGGGACCAGCCCCAGCATTTT
>TRBD2|TRBV19|NA|TRBJ2-1
CASSTGLAGALFSYNEQFF
TGTGCCAGTAGTACAGGACTAGCGGGAGCCCTATTCTCCTACAATGAGCAGTTCTTC
>TRBD1|TRBV30|NA|TRBJ1-3
CAWRVQGASGNTIYF
TGTGCCTGGAGGGTGCAGGGGGCCTCTGGAAACACCATATATTTT
>TRBD1|TRBV5-1|NA|TRBJ2-1
CASSSGTGVYNEQFF
TGCGCCAGCAGCTCCGGGACAGGGGTCTACAATGAGCAGTTCTTC
>TRBD1|TRBV19|many|TRBJ2-2
CASSSPPGTGTPNTGELFF
TGTGCCAGTAGTTCTCCCCCCGGGACAGGTACTCCGAACACCGGGGAGCTGTTTTTT
>NA|TRBV5-1|NA|TRBJ2-3
CATGEGTQYF
TGCGCCACAGGGGAGGGTACGCAGTATTTT
>NA|TRBV27|NA|TRBJ1-1
CASSTGGITEAFF
TGTGCCAGCAGTACCGGGGGGATAACTGAAGCTTTCTTT
>NA|TRBV5-8|once|TRBJ1-2
CASSPRPGRGNYGYTF
TGTGCCAGCAGCCCCAGACCGGGACGGGGGAACTATGGCTACACCTTC
>NA|TRBV6-5|NA|TRBJ1-1
CASSYSTRMNTEAFF
TGTGCCAGCAGTTACTCGACCAGGATGAACACTGAAGCTTTCTTT
>TRBD2|TRBV14|NA|TRBJ2-1
CASGAGARNEQFF
TGTGCCAGCGGGGCGGGAGCGAGAAATGAGCAGTTCTTC
>TRBD2|TRBV2|NA|TRBJ2-1
CASRGSGNSYNEQFF
TGTGCCAGCAGGGGAAGCGGGAACAGTTACAATGAGCAGTTCTTC
>TRBD2|TRBV28|NA|TRBJ2-5
CASTPGGGQETQYF
TGTGCCAGCACTCCGGGCGGGGGACAAGAGACCCAGTACTTC
>TRBD2|TRBV6-2/TRBV6-3|NA|TRBJ2-3
CASSPLGGRADTQYF
TGTGCCAGCAGTCCCTTAGGAGGGAGGGCAGATACGCAGTATTTT
>TRBD1|TRBV4-1|NA|TRBJ1-4
CASSRRDRGRINEKLFF
TGCGCCAGCAGCCGGCGGGACAGGGGGCGGATTAATGAAAAACTGTTTTTT
>NA|TRBV10-3|NA|TRBJ2-5
CAISEVSARETQYF
TGTGCCATAAGTGAGGTTAGCGCCAGAGAGACCCAGTACTTC
>TRBD2|TRBV9|NA|TRBJ2-7
CASSPTSGTYEQYF
TGTGCCAGCAGCCCCACTAGCGGTACCTACGAGCAGTACTTC
>NA|TRBV2|NA|TRBJ2-2
CASRLETGELFF
TGTGCCAGCAGATTGGAGACCGGGGAGCTGTTTTTT
>TRBD1|TRBV5-1|NA|TRBJ1-2
CASSLGPRDRGGGYTF
TGCGCCAGCAGCTTGGGCCCCCGGGACAGGGGGGGCGGCTACACCTTC
>TRBD2|TRBV4-2|NA|TRBJ2-5
CASSPLTSGRSQETQYF
TGTGCCAGCAGCCCCTTGACTAGCGGGAGGTCCCAAGAGACCCAGTACTTC
>NA|TRBV5-4|NA|TRBJ2-3
CASSPPGADPTDTQYF
TGTGCCAGCAGCCCGCCGGGAGCGGACCCGACGGATACGCAGTATTTT
>NA|TRBV14|NA|TRBJ2-7
CASSQGARYEQYF
TGTGCCAGCAGCCAAGGGGCACGGTACGAGCAGTACTTC
>NA|TRBV6-6|NA|TRBJ1-5
CASSYSRSGLQAQHF
TGTGCCAGCAGTTACTCGAGGTCAGGGCTACAGGCCCAGCATTTT
>NA|TRBV3-1/TRBV3-2|once|TRBJ2-7
CASSQVVTGPYEQYF
TGTGCCAGCAGCCAAGTAGTGACAGGACCCTACGAGCAGTACTTC
>NA|TRBV27|NA|TRBJ1-1
CASSLRGLGEAFF
TGTGCCAGCAGTTTAAGAGGATTGGGTGAAGCTTTCTTT
>TRBD1|TRBV27|NA|TRBJ2-4
CASGQGLFQYF
TGTGCCAGCGGACAGGGTTTGTTTCAGTACTTC
>NA|TRBV7-2|few|TRBJ1-5
CASSSRVGGGAGNQPQHF
TGTGCCAGCAGCTCCCGAGTGGGCGGGGGCGCCGGCAATCAGCCCCAGCATTTT
>NA|TRBV4-1|NA|TRBJ2-1
CASSQTPPREYNEQFF
TGCGCCAGCAGCCAAACTCCGCCCAGGGAATACAATGAGCAGTTCTTC
>NA|TRBV6-6|once|TRBJ1-1
CASRYGQINTEAFF
TGTGCCAGCAGGTACGGACAAATCAACACTGAAGCTTTCTTT
>NA|TRBV6-1|NA|TRBJ1-1
CASSEDPFVRTEAFF
TGTGCCAGCAGTGAAGATCCCTTCGTGCGGACTGAAGCTTTCTTT
>NA|TRBV18|once|TRBJ1-5
CASSRNQGSNQPQHF
TGTGCCAGCTCACGTAACCAGGGTAGCAATCAGCCCCAGCATTTT
>NA|TRBV28|NA|TRBJ2-1
CASSTWNSNGLLYNEQFF
TGTGCCAGCAGTACCTGGAACTCGAACGGACTCCTCTACAATGAGCAGTTCTTC
>TRBD1|TRBV18|NA|TRBJ1-5
CASSPGTGNQPQHF
TGTGCCAGCTCACCCGGGACAGGCAATCAGCCCCAGCATTTT
>NA|TRBV2|NA|TRBJ1-1
CASNQGGGEAAFF
TGTGCCAGCAACCAAGGTGGGGGGGAGGCAGCTTTCTTT
>TRBD1|TRBV2|NA|TRBJ2-7
CASGRDRGSVYEQYF
TGTGCCAGCGGGAGGGACAGGGGGTCAGTATACGAGCAGTACTTC
>TRBD2|TRBV6-2/TRBV6-3|NA|TRBJ2-2
CASSYSIASGRDTGELFF
TGTGCCAGCAGTTACTCGATCGCTAGCGGGAGAGACACCGGGGAGCTGTTTTTT
>NA|TRBV7-9|NA|TRBJ2-7
CASSSGWGLGEQYF
TGTGCCAGCAGCTCGGGGTGGGGGCTCGGCGAGCAGTACTTC
>TRBD1|TRBV5-1|NA|TRBJ1-4
CASSLGDRLATNEKLFF
TGCGCCAGCAGCTTGGGGGACAGGCTAGCAACTAATGAAAAACTGTTTTTT
>NA|TRBV16|NA|TRBJ1-3
CASSQSRSSGNTIYF
TGTGCCAGCAGCCAATCGAGGAGCTCTGGAAACACCATATATTTT
>NA|TRBV27|NA|TRBJ1-4
CATSSFRDATNEKLFF
TGTGCCACCTCATCTTTCAGGGATGCAACTAATGAAAAACTGTTTTTT
>NA|TRBV5-4|NA|TRBJ1-2
CASSPQGSGYGYTF
TGTGCCAGCAGCCCTCAGGGTTCCGGCTATGGCTACACCTTC
>NA|TRBV9|once|TRBJ1-6
CASSSRHGNSPLHF
TGTGCCAGCAGCTCACGCCACGGGAATTCACCCCTCCACTTT
>TRBD1|TRBV5-1|many|TRBJ1-4
CASSLFGTGDEKLFF
TGCGCCAGCAGCTTGTTTGGGACAGGGGATGAAAAACTGTTTTTT
>NA|TRBV7-2|NA|TRBJ2-6
CASSLSHRATGANVLTF
TGTGCCAGCAGCTTGAGCCACAGGGCGACTGGGGCCAACGTCCTGACTTTC
>NA|TRBV29-1|few|TRBJ1-2
CSADSGANYGYTF
TGCAGCGCGGACTCAGGTGCTAACTATGGCTACACCTTC